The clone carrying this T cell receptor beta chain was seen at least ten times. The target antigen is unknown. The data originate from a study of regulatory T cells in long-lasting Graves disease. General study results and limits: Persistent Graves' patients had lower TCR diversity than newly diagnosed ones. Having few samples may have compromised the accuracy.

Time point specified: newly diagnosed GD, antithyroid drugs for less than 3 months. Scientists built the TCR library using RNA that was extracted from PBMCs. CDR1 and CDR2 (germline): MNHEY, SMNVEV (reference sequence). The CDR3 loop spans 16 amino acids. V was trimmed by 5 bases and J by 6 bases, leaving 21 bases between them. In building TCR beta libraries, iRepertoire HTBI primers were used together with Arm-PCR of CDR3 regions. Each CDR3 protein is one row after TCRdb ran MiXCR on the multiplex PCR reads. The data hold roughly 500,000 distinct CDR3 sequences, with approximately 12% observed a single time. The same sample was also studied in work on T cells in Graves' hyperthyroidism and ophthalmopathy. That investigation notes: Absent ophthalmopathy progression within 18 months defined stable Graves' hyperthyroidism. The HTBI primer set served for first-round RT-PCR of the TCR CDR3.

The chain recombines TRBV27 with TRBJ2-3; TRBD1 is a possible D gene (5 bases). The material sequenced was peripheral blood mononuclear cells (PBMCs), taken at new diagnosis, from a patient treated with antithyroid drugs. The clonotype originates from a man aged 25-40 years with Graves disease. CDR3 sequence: CASSPLIGAGTDTQYF. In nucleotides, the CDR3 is TGTGCCAGCAGTCCCCTTATAGGGGCCGGTACGGATACGCAGTATTTT.